This T cell receptor beta chain is drawn from a study of blood T cells in healthy people across ages. General observations from the study: In the absence of known donor CMV status, changes in expanded clonotypes were possibly confounded.

The authors ran a second PCR of 7 to 11 cycles using a sample-barcoded 5' primer and a J-beta primer mix. Each CDR3 protein is one row after TCRdb ran MiXCR on the 5' RACE reads. This table has approximately 670,000 distinct CDR3 sequences, 40% to 45% appearing once. The germline CDR1 and CDR2 sequences are SGDLS and YYNGEE. Trimming cost V 0 bases and J 6 bases, with 10 bases left between them. The CDR3 has 13 residues. This clonotype was seen only a few times. Its antigen is currently unknown. Each donor had around 9.8 milliliters of peripheral blood drawn. Material for sequencing was blood. The source of this sequence is a man older than 75 in good health. The gene calls are TRBV9 and TRBJ2-7; maybe TRBD2 (6 bases). The CDR3 spells CASSVAGVGEQYF. The CDR3 nucleotides are TGTGCCAGCAGCGTAGCGGGGGTCGGCGAGCAGTACTTC.